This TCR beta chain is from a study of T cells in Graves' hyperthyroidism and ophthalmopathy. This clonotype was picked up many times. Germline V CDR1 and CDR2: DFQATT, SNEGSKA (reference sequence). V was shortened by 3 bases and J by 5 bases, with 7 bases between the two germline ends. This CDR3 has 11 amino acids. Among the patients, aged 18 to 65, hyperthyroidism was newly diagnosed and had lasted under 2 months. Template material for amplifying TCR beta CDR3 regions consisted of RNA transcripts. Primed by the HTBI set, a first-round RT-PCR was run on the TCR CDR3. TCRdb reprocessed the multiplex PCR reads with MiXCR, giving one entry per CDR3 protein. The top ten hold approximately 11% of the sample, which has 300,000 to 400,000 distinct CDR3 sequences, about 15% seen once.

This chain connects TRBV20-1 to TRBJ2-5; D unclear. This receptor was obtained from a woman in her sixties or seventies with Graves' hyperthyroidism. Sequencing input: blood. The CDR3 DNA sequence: TGCAGTGCTAGGATCGGGGAGACCCAGTACTTC. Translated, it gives CSARIGETQYF.